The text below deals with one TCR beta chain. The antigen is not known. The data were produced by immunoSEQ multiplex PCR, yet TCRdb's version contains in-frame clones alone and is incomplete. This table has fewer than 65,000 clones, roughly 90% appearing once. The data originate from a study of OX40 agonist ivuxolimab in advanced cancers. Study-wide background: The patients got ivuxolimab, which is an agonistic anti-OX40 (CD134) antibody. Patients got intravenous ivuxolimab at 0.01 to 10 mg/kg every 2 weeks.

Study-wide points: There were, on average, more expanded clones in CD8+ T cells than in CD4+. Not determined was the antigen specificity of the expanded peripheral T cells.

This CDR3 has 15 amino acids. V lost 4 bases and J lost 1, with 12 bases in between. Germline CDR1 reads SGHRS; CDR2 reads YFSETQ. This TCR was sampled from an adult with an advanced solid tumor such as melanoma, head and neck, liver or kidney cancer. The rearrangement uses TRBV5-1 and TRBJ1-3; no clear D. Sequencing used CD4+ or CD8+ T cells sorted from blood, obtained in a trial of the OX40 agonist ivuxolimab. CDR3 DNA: TGCGCCAGCAGCGTGGGGTCCGGATCTGGAAACACCATATATTTT. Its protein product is CASSVGSGSGNTIYF.